These T cell receptor beta chains were read from a single sample in a study of early T cells in non-severe SARS-CoV-2 infection. TCRdb fed the 5' RACE reads into MiXCR, producing one record per CDR3 protein. In the table there are tens of thousands of distinct CDR3 sequences, under 5.5% of which are singletons. The sequencing used whole blood, collected at baseline. The receptors were sampled from an adult who was a healthcare worker with PCR-confirmed SARS-CoV-2 infection or an uninfected control (not recorded which). Each CDR3 is given without its conserved first and last residue.

TRBJ2-4,TRBV10-1,12,ASSESGGKNIQY
TRBJ2-2,TRBV12-3/TRBV12-4,13,ASSLTSGYTGELF
TRBJ2-1,TRBV30,13,AWSQLAGTYNEQF
TRBJ2-1,TRBV10-3,15,AISEYGLAGGPGEQF
TRBJ2-1,TRBV6-2/TRBV6-3,16,ASGGPWRTFGGSNEQF
TRBJ2-5,TRBV28,14,ASSPLQGSGQETQY
TRBJ1-5,TRBV3-1,12,ASSQGLSNQPQH
TRBJ2-2,TRBV12-3/TRBV12-4,12,ASSLFPNTGELF
TRBJ2-5,TRBV5-1,12,ASSQAGGGETQY
TRBJ2-3,TRBV24-1,13,ATSATYQGTDTQY
TRBJ2-7,TRBV6-5,13,ASSSPGQGELRQY
TRBJ2-3,TRBV29-1,11,SVRPSRTDTQY
TRBJ1-2,TRBV19,14,ASSMSAGTGRYGYT
TRBJ2-1,TRBV7-6,17,ASSPVGLAATSSYNEQF
TRBJ1-2,TRBV4-2,13,ASSQDRQLNYGYT
TRBJ2-3,TRBV25-1,13,ASSSRLLGTDTQY
TRBJ2-2,TRBV2,13,ASSETSNLPGELF
TRBJ2-3,TRBV12-3/TRBV12-4,11,ASSWSGSDTQY
TRBJ2-3,TRBV20-1,14,SASTGIVGDTDTQY
TRBJ2-5,TRBV29-1,10,SVGTRQETQY
TRBJ1-1,TRBV9,8,ASSPSEAF
TRBJ2-5,TRBV20-1,10,SASGTIETQY
TRBJ2-2,TRBV2,11,ASRHGDTGELF
TRBJ2-7,TRBV6-1,13,ASSELAGGPYEQY
TRBJ2-4,TRBV7-2,11,ASSFRLADIQY
TRBJ2-7,TRBV28,10,ASRGPGYEQY
TRBJ2-2,TRBV29-1,11,SAERGAGGELF
TRBJ2-2,TRBV12-3/TRBV12-4,15,ASSSARRGRGTGELF